One T cell receptor beta chain is described in this entry. It has no known antigen specificity. The record has no base qualities; no much larger clone is one base away. Library method: the immunoSEQ multiplex PCR assay. For the multiplex PCR, a mixture combining 60 forward primers for TCR Vbeta segments and 13 reverse primers for TCR Jbeta segments was used. The CDR3 region of rearranged TCR beta genes was amplified from genomic DNA by a multiplex PCR assay. The amplified TCR beta libraries were sequenced on the Illumina HiSeq System as 87-base-pair reads. Per the original workflow: In a later analysis, about 80 million unique TCR beta chains were counted across the approximately 640 repertoires, and some 10 million of these chains were shared by at least two donors. A nearest-neighbor algorithm error-corrected the raw reads and collapsed the reads into unique sequences, merging closely related sequences to remove PCR and sequencing errors. Alignment of CDR3 sequences to IMGT reference sequences was used to assign V, D and J gene segments. Each retained sequence needed at least a six-nucleotide match to both a V gene segment and a J gene segment. Rearrangements were classified as productive when the CDR3 lacked stop codons and remained in frame with V and J, and all other rearrangements were classified as non-productive. CDR3 was defined by IMGT convention, running from the second conserved V-encoded cysteine to the conserved J-encoded phenylalanine. The earlier analysis of fewer than 750 of the donors excluded sequences that lacked an unambiguous match to a single V gene segment. In an earlier analysis of around 600 of the donors, V segments were called functional above 56.7% productive rearrangements and were called segregating when the between-donor standard deviation exceeded 5%. A statistical classification framework was built for diagnosing cytomegalovirus status from the catalog of TCR beta chain sequences. V and J gene assignment, in a later analysis, came from comparing TCR nucleotide sequences with IMGT/GENE-DB human TR gene sequences. In a later analysis, CDR3 sequences and most-parsimonious VDJ recombination scenarios were assigned using the TCRdist pipeline. In a later analysis, each TCR beta chain was defined by its CDR3 amino acid sequence together with its V-gene family, and reads without a unique V-gene family were excluded. In a later analysis, 450 to 600 highly shared, low-generation-probability nucleotide sequences were removed to address suspected cross-contamination and a sequencing artifact. In a later analysis, a clonal expansion index was calculated for each public chain from normalized within-repertoire ranks of inferred template counts. In a later analysis, generation probabilities were computed using a VDJ recombination model fitted to out-of-frame rearrangements, and the results were checked against IGoR. In a later analysis, hypergeometric tests were used to score TCR-TCR, TCR-HLA and TCR-CMV co-occurrence, with a repertoire-size bias correction applied to TCR pairs. False discovery rates were estimated in a later analysis by permuting HLA or CMV assignments 20 times. In a later analysis, co-occurring TCRs were grouped with DBSCAN, and TCRdist sequence similarity was added when clustering was performed within HLA-allele-positive subsets. Repertoires with fewer than 30,000 or more than 120,000 public chains, plus five repertoires with anomalous nucleotide sharing, were excluded from co-occurrence clustering. Entries here come from immuneACCESS through TCRdb and include only in-frame sequences with V and J called. Some clones fail to appear in such tables; in the studies checked, an unresolved V gene covers under half of the shortfall, and the cause of the remainder is unknown. Clonal size and the V and J genes are those of that table, whereas D and trimming came from the DNA. Present in this sample are around 150,000 clones, about 71% of which were seen just once. The ten largest account for under 3.5% of the sample.

The cohort comprised around 690 healthy bone marrow donors. At the time of sampling, all cohort members were nominally healthy, though unrecorded immune exposures were likely present. The donor was CMV seronegative and was included in the group of around 320 seronegative cohort members. A peripheral blood sample was provided by each donor, and peripheral blood mononuclear cells were used for TCR beta sequencing. Genomic DNA extraction from the blood cell samples was performed with the Qiagen DNeasy Blood Extraction Kit. From a lookup of the germline V gene, CDR1 and CDR2 are SGHRS and YFSETQ. The CDR3 contains 15 residues, cysteine and phenylalanine counted. The read is trimmed to its CDR3 DNA, 45 bases read in frame from base 1. This entry is derived from a study of cytomegalovirus exposure and HLA in healthy donors (TCRdb year 2017). Background for the entire study: An earlier analysis of around 600 of the donors reported 250 to 300 Gb of sequence data and roughly 100 million unique TCR beta sequences from 150 million to 200 million T cells. An early release that covered some 640 HLA-typed donors contained about 300 gigabases of sequencing data and around 85 million unique TCR sequences. Of the approximately 400 genotyped donors, roughly 80% fell in the genetic ancestry cluster associated with self-reported Caucasian donors. The study aimed to test whether signatures of past pathogen exposure could be identified by cataloging public T cell receptors. The study used immunosequencing to profile the T cell repertoires of several hundred subjects and linked those repertoires to cytomegalovirus serostatus. Besides the first cohort of approximately 670 subjects, a separate validation cohort made up of 120 different subjects was used. To predict cytomegalovirus infection status, the study combined high-throughput TCR immunosequencing, statistical association of individual TCRs with disease status, and machine learning. A later analysis re-examined previously published TCR beta repertoires from just over 650 donors and added high-resolution HLA genotyping to investigate patterns of TCR occurrence. In the later analysis, no new phenotypic data were used to find candidate immune exposures; instead, reliance was placed on TCR beta sequences and their occurrence across donors. An earlier analysis of some 500 of the donors used high-throughput TCR beta sequencing to judge whether each TCR beta V gene segment behaved as functional or pseudogenic. Donor age, sex, ethnicity and CMV serostatus were collected together with the repertoire data. A later genetic analysis used genome-wide SNP genotypes for about three fifths of the 666 donors, treating that subset as a discovery cohort. Every repertoire in the discovery cohort had been generated on one and the same sequencing platform. Both class I and class II loci were covered by HLA typing, at four-digit resolution. Typing coverage varied by locus: roughly 620-640 donors for A, B, C, DRB1 and DQB1; more than 500 for DQA1; over 600 for DPA1; around 490 for DPB1. Roughly 5 DR-DQ haplotypes were handled as single units for association and clustering because linkage in the cohort was strong. Across around 400 genotyped donors of the cohort, an average of roughly 200,000 unique TCR beta nucleotide sequences per donor were sequenced, and around 20% of those sequences were non-productive. The full study reports these points: Roughly uniform sequencing depth across donors was assumed in presence/absence analyses, although this assumption may not hold. A cluster of highly shared sequence variants was judged likely to be a technical artifact of the sequencing pipeline. The classifier was reported to diagnose cytomegalovirus status with high specificity and sensitivity in both the original and validation cohorts. In a later analysis, most CMV-associated TCR beta chains were found to appear HLA-restricted, with HLA associations seemingly driven largely by CMV exposure. According to a later genetic analysis, donors in an Asian-associated ancestry cluster had fewer N-insertions in productive TCRs than the approximately 650-donor mean. Because some donors lacked HLA typing at each locus, the association tests relied only on the typed subset. Some IMGT-functional V segments, including TRBV6-2 and TRBV6-3, could not be distinguished by the 87-base-pair reads and were therefore excluded. In this cohort, only TCR beta chains were sequenced, and detectable features were limited by the absence of alpha or paired-chain data. Correlated functional status among segregating V segments might be attributable to linkage disequilibrium, but an unknown experimental factor could not be ruled out. In a later analysis, HLA-associated TCR beta chains were found to be more clonally expanded and to have lower generation probabilities than equally common non-associated chains. A later analysis reported that several top co-occurrence clusters appeared linked to parvovirus B19, influenza, CMV and Epstein-Barr virus. A total of some 180 TCR beta chains were listed by the study as associated with cytomegalovirus. In an earlier analysis of around 600 of the donors, most TCR beta V segments appeared in productive rearrangements about 87% or about 30% of the time, broadly matching IMGT annotations. Across donors, most TCR sequences were observed very rarely, whereas some public TCRs were present in many individuals. A later analysis associated around 16,000 TCR beta sequences with specific HLA alleles at a false discovery rate of 0.05. A further reported finding was that TCR beta sequences accurately predicted the HLA-A and HLA-B alleles for most subjects in the first cohort. In a later genetic analysis, a missense DCLRE1C variant was associated with V-gene and J-gene trimming of TCR beta chains, and the association was replicated in an independent cohort. When HLA alleles, especially DR and DQ, strongly co-occurred, TCR associations were difficult to assign to individual alleles. The authors suggested that the approach could potentially be extended to other disease states and immunological phenotypes. In a later analysis, the rate of TCR association differed among HLA loci, with DRB1 alleles having the most associated TCRs and HLA-C alleles having the fewest. In vitro tests confirmed that a few of the cytomegalovirus-associated TCR beta chains recognize cytomegalovirus antigens. The earlier analysis of approximately 540 of the donors excluded over 15 rarely observed V segments, including chromosome 9 orphons, because counts were too low. Immune exposure information for the cohort was limited to CMV serostatus.

Sequenced material: PBMCs. The origin of this receptor is a woman aged 30 to 39 in good health and CMV-seronegative. The chain joins TRBV5-1 to TRBJ2-5; TRBD1 might be the D gene, on 6 matching bases. Near its end, the DNA agrees better with TRBJ2-7, so the J call may be wrong. The CDR3 region reads CASRWDTPRSYEQYF. The DNA reads as follows: TGCGCCAGCAGGTGGGACACCCCCCGCTCCTACGAGCAGTACTTC.